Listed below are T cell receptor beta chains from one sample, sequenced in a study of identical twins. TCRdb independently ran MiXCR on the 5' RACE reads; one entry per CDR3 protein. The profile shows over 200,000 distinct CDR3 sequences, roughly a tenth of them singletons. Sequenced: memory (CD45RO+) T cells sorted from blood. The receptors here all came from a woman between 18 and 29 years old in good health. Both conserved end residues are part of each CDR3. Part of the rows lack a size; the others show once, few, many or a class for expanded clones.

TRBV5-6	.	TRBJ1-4	CASSPQGRNEKLFF
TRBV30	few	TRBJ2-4	CAWSAPGQGMIQYF
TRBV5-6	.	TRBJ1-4	CASSFDRGSPNEKLFF
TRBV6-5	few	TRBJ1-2	CASSYHGTGDYGYTF
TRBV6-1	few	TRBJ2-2	CASLEEGSGELFF
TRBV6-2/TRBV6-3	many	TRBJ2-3	CASGLGTDTQYF
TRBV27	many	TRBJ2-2	CASIPGGANTGELFF
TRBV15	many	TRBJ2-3	CATSRRTGTSADTQYF
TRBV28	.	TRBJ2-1	CASRRIPGQGVNEQFF
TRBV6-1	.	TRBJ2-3	CASKGGFETDTQYF
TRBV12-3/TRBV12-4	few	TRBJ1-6	CASSSRNIDSPLHF
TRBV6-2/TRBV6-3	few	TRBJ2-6	CASSGWSSGANVLTF
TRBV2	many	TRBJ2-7	CASILTREQYF
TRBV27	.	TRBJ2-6	CASSFLQGPSGANVLTF
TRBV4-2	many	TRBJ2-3	CASSQDPRGATDTQYF
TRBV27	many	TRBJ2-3	CASGWVAGGPDTQYF
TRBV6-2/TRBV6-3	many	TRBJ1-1	CASSPPYTEAFF
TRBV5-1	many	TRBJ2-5	CASSISGTGREETQYF
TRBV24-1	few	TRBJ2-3	CATSALAEDTQYF
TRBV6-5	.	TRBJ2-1	CASSYSGRAGDEQFF
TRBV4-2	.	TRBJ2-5	CASSQVSGSQETQYF
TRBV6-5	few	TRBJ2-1	CASNSAASGGYEQFF
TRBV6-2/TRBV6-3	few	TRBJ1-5	CASSSYREDQPQHF
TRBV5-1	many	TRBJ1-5	CASSSGQGDQPQHF
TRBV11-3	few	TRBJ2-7	CASSQRTGSYEQYF
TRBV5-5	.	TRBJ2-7	CASSFSHPAYEQYF
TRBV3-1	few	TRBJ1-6	CASSLDGEIHF
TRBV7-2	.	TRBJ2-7	CASSFLPRRGAYEQYF
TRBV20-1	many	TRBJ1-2	CSASMENYGYTF
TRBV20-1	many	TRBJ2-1	CSARDSLEEQFF
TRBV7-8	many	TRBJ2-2	CASSLAPGTGELFF
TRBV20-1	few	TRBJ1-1	CSAARGRTEAFF
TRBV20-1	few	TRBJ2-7	CSARDGGAYEQYF
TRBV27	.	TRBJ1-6	CASSLRTESSYNSPLHF
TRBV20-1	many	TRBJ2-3	CSARGGDTQYF
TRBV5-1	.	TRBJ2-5	CASSFGFTSGETQYF
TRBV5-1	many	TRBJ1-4	CASSLVPPDTTNEKLFF
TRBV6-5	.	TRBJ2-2	CGSSYSRSKATGELFF
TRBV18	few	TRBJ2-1	CASSPGREQFF
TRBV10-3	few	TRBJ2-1	CAISESGLAQFF
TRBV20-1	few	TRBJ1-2	CRGDSAYGYTF
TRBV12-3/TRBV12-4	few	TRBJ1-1	CASSPRGGTTEAFF
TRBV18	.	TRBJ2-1	CASSPSSSNEQFF
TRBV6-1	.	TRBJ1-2	CASRPLRDRDYGYTF
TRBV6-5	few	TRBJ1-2	CASSYSGTGTGYTF
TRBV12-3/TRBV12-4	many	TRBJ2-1	CASRPGQGAKRNEQFF
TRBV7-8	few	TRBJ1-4	CASSLGTGDEKLFF
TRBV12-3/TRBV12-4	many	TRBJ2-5	CASSRTSGAVETQYF
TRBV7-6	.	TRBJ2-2	CASSLEAGTGNTGELFF
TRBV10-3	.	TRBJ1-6	CAPPNSPLHF
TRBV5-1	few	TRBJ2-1	CASSLIGPNYNEQFF